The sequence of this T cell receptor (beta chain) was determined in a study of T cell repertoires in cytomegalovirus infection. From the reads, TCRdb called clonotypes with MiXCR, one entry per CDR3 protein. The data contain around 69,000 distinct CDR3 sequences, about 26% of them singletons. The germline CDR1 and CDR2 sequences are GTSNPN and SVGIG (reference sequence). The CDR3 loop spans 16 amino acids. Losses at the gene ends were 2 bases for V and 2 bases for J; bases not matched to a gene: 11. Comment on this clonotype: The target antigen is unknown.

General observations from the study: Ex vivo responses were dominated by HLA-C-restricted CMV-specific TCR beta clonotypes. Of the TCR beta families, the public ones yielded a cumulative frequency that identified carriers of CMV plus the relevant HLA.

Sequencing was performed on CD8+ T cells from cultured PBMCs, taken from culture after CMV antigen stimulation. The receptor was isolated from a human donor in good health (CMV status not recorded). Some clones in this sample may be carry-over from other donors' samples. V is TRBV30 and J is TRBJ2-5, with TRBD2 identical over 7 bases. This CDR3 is CAWSSSAGVGQETQYF. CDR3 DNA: TGTGCCTGGAGTTCATCCGCGGGAGTGGGACAAGAGACCCAGTACTTC.